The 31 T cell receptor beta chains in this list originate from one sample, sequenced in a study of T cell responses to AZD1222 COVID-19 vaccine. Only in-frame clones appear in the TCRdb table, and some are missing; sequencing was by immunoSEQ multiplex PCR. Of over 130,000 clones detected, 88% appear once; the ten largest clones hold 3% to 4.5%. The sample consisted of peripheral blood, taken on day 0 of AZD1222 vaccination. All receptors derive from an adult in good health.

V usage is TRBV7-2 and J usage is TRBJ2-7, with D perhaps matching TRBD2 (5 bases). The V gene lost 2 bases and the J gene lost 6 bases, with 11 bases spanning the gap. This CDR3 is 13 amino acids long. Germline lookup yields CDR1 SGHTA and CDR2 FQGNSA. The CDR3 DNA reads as TGTGCCAGCAGCTTACTAGCCCGGAGCGAGCAGTACTTC. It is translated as CASSLLARSEQYF.

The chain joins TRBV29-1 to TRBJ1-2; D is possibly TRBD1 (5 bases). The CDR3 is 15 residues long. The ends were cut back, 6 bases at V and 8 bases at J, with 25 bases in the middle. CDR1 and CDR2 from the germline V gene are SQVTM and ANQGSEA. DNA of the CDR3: TGCAGCGTCCGCCGGCCTGGGGTAGGGACTGCCGGCTACACCTTC. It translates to CSVRRPGVGTAGYTF. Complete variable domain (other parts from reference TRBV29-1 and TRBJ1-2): SAVISQKPSRDICQRGTSLTIQCQVDSQVTMMFWYRQQPGQSLTLIATANQGSEATYESGFVIDKFPISRPNLTFSTLTVSNMSPEDSSIYLCSVRRPGVGTAGYTFGSGTRLTVV.

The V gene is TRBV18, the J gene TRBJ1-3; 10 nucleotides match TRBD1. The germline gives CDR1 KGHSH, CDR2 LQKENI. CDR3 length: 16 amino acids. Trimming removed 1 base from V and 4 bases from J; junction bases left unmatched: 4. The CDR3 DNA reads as TGTGCCAGCTCACCACGACAGGGGGCGGAAGGAAACACCATATATTTT. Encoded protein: CASSPRQGAEGNTIYF.

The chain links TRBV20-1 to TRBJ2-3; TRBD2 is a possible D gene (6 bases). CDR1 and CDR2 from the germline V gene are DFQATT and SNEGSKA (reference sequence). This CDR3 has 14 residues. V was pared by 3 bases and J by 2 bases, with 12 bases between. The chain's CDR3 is CSASRRGDTDTQYF. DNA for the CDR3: TGCAGTGCTAGTCGGCGGGGAGACACAGATACGCAGTATTTT.

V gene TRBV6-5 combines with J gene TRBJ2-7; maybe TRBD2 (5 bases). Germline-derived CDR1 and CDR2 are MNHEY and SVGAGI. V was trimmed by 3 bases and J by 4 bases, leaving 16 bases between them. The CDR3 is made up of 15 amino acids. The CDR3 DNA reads TGTGCCAGCAGTTATGTAGCGAGACTTCGGTACGAGCAGTACTTC. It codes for CASSYVARLRYEQYF.

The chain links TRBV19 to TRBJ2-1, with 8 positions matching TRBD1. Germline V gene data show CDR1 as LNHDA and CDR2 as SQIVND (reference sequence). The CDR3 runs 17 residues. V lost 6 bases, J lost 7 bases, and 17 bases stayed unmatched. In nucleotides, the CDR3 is TGTGCCAGTAGACGGGGCAGGGGGCTCTCAACTAGTAATGAGCAGTTCTTC. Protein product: CASRRGRGLSTSNEQFF.

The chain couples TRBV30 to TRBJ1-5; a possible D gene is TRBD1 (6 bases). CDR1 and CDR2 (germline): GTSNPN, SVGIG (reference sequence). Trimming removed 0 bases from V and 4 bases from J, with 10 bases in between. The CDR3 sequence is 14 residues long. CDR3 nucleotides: TGTGCCTGGAGTGTATGGACAGCAAATCAGCCCCAGCATTTT. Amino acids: CAWSVWTANQPQHF. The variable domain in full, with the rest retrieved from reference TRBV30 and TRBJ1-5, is SQTIHQWPATLVQPVGSPLSLECTVEGTSNPNLYWYRQAAGRGLQLLFYSVGIGQISSEVPQNLSASRPQDRQFILSSKKLLLSDSGFYLCAWSVWTANQPQHFGDGTRLSIL.

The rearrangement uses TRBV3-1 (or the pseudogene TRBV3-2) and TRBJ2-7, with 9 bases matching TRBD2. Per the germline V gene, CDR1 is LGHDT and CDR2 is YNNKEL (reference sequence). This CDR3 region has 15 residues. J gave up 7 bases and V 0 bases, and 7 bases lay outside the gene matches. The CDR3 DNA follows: TGTGCCAGCAGCCAAGATGATCTAGCGGGACGAGAGCAGTACTTC. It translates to CASSQDDLAGREQYF.

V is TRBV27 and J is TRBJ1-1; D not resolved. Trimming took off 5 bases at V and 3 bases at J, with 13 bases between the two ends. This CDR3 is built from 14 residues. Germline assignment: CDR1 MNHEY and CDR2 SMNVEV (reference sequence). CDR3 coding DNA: TGTGCCAGCAGTCCCCGGAGTATGGACACTGAAGCTTTCTTT. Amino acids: CASSPRSMDTEAFF.

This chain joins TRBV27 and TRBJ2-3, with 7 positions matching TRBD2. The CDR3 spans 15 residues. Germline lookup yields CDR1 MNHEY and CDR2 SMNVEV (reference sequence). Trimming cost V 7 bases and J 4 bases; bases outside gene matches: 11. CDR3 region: CASNFRAGVADTQYF. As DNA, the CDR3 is TGTGCCAGCAATTTCAGGGCGGGAGTTGCAGATACGCAGTATTTT.

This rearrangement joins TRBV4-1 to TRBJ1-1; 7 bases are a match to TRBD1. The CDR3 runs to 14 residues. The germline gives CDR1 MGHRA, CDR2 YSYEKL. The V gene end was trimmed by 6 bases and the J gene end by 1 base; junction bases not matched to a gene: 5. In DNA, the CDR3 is TGCGCCAGCAGGACGGACAGGCCGAACACTGAAGCTTTCTTT. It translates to CASRTDRPNTEAFF.

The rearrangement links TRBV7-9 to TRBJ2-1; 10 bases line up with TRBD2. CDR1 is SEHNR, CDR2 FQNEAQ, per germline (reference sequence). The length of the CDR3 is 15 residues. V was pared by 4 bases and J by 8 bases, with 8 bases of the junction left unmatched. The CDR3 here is CASSSGTSVADEQFF. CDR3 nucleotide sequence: TGTGCCAGCAGCTCCGGGACTAGCGTCGCAGATGAGCAGTTCTTC. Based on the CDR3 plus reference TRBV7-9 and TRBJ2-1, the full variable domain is DTGVSQNPRHKITKRGQNVTFRCDPISEHNRLYWYRQTLGQGPEFLTYFQNEAQLEKSRLLSDRFSAERPKGSFSTLEIQRTEQGDSAMYLCASSSGTSVADEQFFGPGTRLTVL.

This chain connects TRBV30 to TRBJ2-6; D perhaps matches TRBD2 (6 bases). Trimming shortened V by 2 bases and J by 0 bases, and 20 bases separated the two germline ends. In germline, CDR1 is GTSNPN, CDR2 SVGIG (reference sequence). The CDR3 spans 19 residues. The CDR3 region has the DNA TGTGCCTGGAGTTCCCTCAGGTGGCGGGGCCTCTCTGGGGCCAACGTCCTGACTTTC. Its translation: CAWSSLRWRGLSGANVLTF.

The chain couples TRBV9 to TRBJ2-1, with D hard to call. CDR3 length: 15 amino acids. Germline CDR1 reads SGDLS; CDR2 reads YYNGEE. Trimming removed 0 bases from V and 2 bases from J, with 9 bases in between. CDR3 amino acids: CASSVGRVAYNEQFF. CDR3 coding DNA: TGTGCCAGCAGCGTAGGACGGGTGGCCTACAATGAGCAGTTCTTC.

The CDR3 here is CASSIGGQVYQPQHF. The CDR3 nucleotides are TGTGCCAGTAGTATAGGGGGACAGGTCTATCAGCCCCAGCATTTT. This rearrangement joins TRBV19 to TRBJ1-5, with TRBD1 matching over 8 bases. The trim removed 1 base at V and 5 bases at J, leaving 4 bases unmatched. The CDR3 totals 15 residues. CDR1 LNHDA and CDR2 SQIVND come from the germline V gene (reference sequence). The full variable domain, in which reference TRBV19 and TRBJ1-5 provide the parts outside the CDR3, is DGGITQSPKYLFRKEGQNVTLSCEQNLNHDAMYWYRQDPGQGLRLIYYSQIVNDFQKGDIAEGYSVSREKKESFPLTVTSAQKNPTAFYLCASSIGGQVYQPQHFGDGTRLSIL.

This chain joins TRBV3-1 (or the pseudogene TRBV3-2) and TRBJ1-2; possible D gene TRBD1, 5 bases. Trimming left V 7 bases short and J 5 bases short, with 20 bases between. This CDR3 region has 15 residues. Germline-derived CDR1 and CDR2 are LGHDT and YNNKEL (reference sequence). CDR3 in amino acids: CASTSSAGTRYGYTF. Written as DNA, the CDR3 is TGTGCCAGCACTAGCTCGGCAGGGACTCGTTATGGCTACACCTTC.

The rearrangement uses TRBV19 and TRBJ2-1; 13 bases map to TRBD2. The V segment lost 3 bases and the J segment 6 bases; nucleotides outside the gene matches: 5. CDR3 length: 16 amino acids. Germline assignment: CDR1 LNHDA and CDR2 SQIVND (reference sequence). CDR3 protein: CASSILGLAGVNEQFF. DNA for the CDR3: TGTGCCAGTAGTATCTTAGGACTAGCGGGAGTCAATGAGCAGTTCTTC. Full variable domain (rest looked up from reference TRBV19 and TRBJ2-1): DGGITQSPKYLFRKEGQNVTLSCEQNLNHDAMYWYRQDPGQGLRLIYYSQIVNDFQKGDIAEGYSVSREKKESFPLTVTSAQKNPTAFYLCASSILGLAGVNEQFFGPGTRLTVL.

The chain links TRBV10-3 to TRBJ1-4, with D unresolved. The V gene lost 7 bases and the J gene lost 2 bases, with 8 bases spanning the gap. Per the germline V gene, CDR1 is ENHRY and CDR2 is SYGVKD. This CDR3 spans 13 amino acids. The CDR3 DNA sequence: TGTGCCATCACTGGCAACACTAATGAAAAACTGTTTTTT. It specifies CAITGNTNEKLFF.

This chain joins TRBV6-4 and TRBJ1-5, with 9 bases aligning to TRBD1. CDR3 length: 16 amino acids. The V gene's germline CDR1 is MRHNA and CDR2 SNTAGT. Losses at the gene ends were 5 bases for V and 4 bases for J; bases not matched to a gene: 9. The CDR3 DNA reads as TGTGCCAGCAGTCCTTCACCGGGACAGGGAAATCAGCCCCAGCATTTT. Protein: CASSPSPGQGNQPQHF.

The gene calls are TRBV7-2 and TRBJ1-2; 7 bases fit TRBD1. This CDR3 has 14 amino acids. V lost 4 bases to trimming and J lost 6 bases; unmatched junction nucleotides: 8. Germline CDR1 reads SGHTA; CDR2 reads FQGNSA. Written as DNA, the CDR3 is TGTGCCAGCAGCTGGACAGACAGGGCCCATGGCTACACCTTC. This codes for CASSWTDRAHGYTF.

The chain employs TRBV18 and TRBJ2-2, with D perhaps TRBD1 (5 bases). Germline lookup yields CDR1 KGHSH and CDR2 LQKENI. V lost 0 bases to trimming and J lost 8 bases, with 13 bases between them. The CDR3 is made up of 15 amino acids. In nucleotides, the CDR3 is TGTGCCAGCTCACCACCTAGGGGTGGTGAGGGGGAGCTGTTTTTT. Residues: CASSPPRGGEGELFF.

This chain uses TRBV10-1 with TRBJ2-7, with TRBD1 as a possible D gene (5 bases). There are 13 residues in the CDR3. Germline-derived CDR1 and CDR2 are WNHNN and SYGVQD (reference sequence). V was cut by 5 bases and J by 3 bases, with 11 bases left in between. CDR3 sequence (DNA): TGCGCCAGCAGTCCACAGGTAGACTACGAGCAGTACTTC. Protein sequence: CASSPQVDYEQYF.

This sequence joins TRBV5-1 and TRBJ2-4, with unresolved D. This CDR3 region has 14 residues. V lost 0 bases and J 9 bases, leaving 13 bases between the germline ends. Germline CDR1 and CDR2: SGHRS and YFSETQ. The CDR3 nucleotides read TGCGCCAGCAGCTTGGGGCAGGATGTGAGCATTCAGTACTTC. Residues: CASSLGQDVSIQYF.

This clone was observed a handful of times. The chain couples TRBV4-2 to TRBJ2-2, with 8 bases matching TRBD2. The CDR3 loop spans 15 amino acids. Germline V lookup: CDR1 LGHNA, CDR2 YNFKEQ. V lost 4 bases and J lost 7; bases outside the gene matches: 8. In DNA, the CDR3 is TGTGCCAGCAGCCCCCCCTCGGGAGGGGTCGGGGAGCTGTTTTTT. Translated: CASSPPSGGVGELFF.

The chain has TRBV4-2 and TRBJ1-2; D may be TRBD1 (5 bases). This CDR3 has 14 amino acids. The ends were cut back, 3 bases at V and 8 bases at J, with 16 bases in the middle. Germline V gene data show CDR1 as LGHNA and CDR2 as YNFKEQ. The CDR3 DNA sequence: TGTGCCAGCAGCCAGGGGACGCGGAGACTAGGCTACACCTTC. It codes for CASSQGTRRLGYTF.

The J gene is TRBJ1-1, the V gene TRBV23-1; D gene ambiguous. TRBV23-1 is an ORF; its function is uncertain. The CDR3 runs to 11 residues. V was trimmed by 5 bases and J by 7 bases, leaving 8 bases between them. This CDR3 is CASSCNCEAFF. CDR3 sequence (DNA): TGCGCCAGCAGTTGTAATTGTGAAGCTTTCTTT.

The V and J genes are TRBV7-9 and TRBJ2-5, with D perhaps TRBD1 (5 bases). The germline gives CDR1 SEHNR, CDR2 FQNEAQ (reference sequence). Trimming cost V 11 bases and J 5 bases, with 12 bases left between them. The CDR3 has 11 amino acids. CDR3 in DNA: TGTGCCGGGGCGGCCGATGAGACCCAGTACTTC. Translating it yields CAGAADETQYF. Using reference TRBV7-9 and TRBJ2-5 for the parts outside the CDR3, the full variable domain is DTGVSQNPRHKITKRGQNVTFRCDPISEHNRLYWYRQTLGQGPEFLTYFQNEAQLEKSRLLSDRFSAERPKGSFSTLEIQRTEQGDSAMYLCAGAADETQYFGPGTRLLVL.

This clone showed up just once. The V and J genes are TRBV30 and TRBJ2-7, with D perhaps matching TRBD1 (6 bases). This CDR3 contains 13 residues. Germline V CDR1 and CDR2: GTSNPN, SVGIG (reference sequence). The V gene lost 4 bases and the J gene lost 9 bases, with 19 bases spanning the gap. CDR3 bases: TGTGCCTGGAATCAATTAGGACAGATAGGGCAGTACTTC. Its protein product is CAWNQLGQIGQYF.

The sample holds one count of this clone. The CDR3 nucleotides read TGTGCCACCAGCAGAGATCGTGTCTCCTACAATGAGCAGTTCTTC. It encodes CATSRDRVSYNEQFF. The V and J genes are TRBV15 and TRBJ2-1; D remains ambiguous. CDR3 length equals 15 residues. The germline CDR1 and CDR2 sequences are LNHNV and YYDKDF (reference sequence). Deletions cut 0 bases from V and 0 bases from J, with 6 bases between.

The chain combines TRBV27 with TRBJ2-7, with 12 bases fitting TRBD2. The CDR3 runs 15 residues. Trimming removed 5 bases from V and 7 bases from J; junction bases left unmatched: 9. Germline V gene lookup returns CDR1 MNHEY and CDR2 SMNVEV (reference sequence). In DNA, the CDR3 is TGTGCCAGCAGTCTGGGACTAGCGGGTTTCTGGGAGCAGTACTTC. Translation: CASSLGLAGFWEQYF.

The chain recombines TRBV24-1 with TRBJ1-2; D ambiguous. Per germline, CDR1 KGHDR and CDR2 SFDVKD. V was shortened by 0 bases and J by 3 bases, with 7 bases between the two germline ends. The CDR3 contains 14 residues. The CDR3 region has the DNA TGTGCCACCAGTGATTTGAACAACGACTATGGCTACACCTTC. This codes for CATSDLNNDYGYTF.